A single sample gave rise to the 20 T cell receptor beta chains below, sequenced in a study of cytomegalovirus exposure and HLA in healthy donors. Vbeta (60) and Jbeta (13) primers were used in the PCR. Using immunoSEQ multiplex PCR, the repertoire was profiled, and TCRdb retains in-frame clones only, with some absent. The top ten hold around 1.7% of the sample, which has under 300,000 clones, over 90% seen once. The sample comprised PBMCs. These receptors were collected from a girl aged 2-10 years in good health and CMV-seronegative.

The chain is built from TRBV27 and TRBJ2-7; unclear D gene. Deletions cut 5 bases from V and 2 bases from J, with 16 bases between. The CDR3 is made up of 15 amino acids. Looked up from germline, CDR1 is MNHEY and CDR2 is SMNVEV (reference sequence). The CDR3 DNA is TGTGCCAGCAGTCTGCGACTCCTCCTACCCTACGAGCAGTACTTC. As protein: CASSLRLLLPYEQYF.

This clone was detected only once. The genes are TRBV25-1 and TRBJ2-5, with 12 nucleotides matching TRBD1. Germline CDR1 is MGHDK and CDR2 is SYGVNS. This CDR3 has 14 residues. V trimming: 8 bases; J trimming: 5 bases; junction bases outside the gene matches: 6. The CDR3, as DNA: TGTGCCAGCTCCGGGACAGGGGGCGCGGAGACCCAGTACTTC. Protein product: CASSGTGGAETQYF. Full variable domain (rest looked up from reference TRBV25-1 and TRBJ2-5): EADIYQTPRYLVIGTGKKITLECSQTMGHDKMYWYQQDPGMELHLIHYSYGVNSTEKGDLSSESTVSRIRTEHFPLTLESARPSHTSQYLCASSGTGGAETQYFGPGTRLLVL.

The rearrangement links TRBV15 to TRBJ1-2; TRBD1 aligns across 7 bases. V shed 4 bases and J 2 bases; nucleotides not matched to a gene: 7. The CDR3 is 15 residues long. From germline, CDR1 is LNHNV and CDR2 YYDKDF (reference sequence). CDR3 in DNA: TGTGCCACCAGCAAACCGGGACAGACCAACTATGGCTACACCTTC. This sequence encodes CATSKPGQTNYGYTF.

This CDR3 reads CASSLNREFGGKLFF. The CDR3 DNA reads TGTGCCAGCAGCTTAAACCGGGAGTTCGGGGGAAAACTGTTTTTT. V gene TRBV5-6 combines with J gene TRBJ1-4; tentative D call: TRBD1 (5 bases). CDR1 is SGHDT and CDR2 is YYEEEE in the germline V gene. This CDR3 is built from 15 residues. V lost 2 bases and J lost 10, with 18 bases in between.

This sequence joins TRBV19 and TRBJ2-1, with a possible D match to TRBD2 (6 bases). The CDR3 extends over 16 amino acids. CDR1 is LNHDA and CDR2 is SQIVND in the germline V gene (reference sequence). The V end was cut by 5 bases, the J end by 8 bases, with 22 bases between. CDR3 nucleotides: TGTGCCAGTAGTCCGGGGTGGGGGGATTTTTTCGATGAGCAGTTCTTC. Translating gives CASSPGWGDFFDEQFF.

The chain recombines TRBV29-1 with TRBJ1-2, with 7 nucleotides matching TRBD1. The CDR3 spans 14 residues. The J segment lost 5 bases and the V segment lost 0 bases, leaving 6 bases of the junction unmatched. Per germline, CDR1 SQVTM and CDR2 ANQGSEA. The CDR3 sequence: CSVEDDARGYGYTF. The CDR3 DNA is TGCAGCGTTGAAGATGACGCCAGGGGGTATGGCTACACCTTC. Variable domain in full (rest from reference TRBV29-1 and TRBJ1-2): SAVISQKPSRDICQRGTSLTIQCQVDSQVTMMFWYRQQPGQSLTLIATANQGSEATYESGFVIDKFPISRPNLTFSTLTVSNMSPEDSSIYLCSVEDDARGYGYTFGSGTRLTVV.

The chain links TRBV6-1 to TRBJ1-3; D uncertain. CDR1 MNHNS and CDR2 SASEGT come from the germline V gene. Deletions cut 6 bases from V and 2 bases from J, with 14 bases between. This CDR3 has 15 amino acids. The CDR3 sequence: CASRALRVTGNTIYF. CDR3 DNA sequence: TGTGCCAGCAGGGCCCTTCGGGTAACTGGAAACACCATATATTTT.

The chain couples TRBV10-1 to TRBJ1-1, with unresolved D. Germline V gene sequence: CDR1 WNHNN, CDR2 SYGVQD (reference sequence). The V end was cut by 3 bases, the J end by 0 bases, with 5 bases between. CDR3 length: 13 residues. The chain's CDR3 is CASSDRMNTEAFF. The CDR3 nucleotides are TGCGCCAGCAGTGACAGGATGAACACTGAAGCTTTCTTT.

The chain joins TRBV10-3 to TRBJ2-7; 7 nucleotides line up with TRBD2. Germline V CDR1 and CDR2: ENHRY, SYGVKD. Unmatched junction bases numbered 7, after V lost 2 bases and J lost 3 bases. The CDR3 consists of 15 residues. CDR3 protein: CAISEPGRPNYEQYF. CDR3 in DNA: TGTGCCATCAGTGAGCCCGGGAGGCCGAACTACGAGCAGTACTTC.

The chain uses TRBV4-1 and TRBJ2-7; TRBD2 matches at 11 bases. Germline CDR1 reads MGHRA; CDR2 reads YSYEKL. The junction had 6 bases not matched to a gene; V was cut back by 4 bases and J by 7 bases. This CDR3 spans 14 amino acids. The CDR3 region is CASSLTSGGGEQYF. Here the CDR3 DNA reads TGCGCCAGCAGCCTAACTAGCGGGGGTGGTGAGCAGTACTTC.

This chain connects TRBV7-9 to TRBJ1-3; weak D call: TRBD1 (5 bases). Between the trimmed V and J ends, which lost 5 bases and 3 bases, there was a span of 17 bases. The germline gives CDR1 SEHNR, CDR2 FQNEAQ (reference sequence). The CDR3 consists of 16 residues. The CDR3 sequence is CASSIPIGVFGNTIYF. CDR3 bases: TGTGCCAGCAGCATACCTATAGGGGTCTTTGGAAACACCATATATTTT. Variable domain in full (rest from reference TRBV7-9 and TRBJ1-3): DTGVSQNPRHKITKRGQNVTFRCDPISEHNRLYWYRQTLGQGPEFLTYFQNEAQLEKSRLLSDRFSAERPKGSFSTLEIQRTEQGDSAMYLCASSIPIGVFGNTIYFGEGSWLTVV.

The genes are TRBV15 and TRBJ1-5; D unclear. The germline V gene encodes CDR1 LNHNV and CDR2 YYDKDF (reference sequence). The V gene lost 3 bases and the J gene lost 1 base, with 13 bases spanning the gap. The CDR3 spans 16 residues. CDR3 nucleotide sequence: TGTGCCACCAGCAGGCGGGAGGCGGGAAGCAATCAGCCCCAGCATTTT. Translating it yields CATSRREAGSNQPQHF.

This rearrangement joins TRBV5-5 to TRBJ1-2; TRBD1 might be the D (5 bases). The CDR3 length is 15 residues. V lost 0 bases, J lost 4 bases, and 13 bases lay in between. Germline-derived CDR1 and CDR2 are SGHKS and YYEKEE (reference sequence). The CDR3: CASSLALGQAYGYTF. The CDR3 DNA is TGTGCCAGCAGCTTGGCTCTAGGACAAGCCTATGGCTACACCTTC. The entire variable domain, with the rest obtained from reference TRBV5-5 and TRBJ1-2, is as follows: DAGVTQSPTHLIKTRGQQVTLRCSPISGHKSVSWYQQVLGQGPQFIFQYYEKEERGRGNFPDRFSARQFPNYSSELNVNALLLGDSALYLCASSLALGQAYGYTFGSGTRLTVV.

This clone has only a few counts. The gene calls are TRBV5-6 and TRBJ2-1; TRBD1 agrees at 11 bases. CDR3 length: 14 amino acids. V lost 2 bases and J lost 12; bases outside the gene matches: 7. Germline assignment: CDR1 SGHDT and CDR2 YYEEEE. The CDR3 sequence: CASSFGQGAQGQFF. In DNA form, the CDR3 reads TGTGCCAGCAGCTTCGGACAGGGGGCGCAAGGGCAGTTCTTC.

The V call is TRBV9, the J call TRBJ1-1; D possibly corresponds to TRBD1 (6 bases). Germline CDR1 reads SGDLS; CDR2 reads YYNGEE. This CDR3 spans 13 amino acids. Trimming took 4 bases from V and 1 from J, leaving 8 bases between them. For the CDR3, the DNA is TGTGCCAGCAGCTTCAGGGGGAACACTGAAGCTTTCTTT. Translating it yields CASSFRGNTEAFF.

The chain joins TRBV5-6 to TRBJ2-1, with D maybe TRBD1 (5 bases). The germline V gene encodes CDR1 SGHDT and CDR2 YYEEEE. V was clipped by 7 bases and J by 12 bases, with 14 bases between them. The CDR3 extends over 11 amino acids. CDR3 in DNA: TGTGCCAGCTCTGCTGTAGGGGTGCAGTTCTTC. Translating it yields CASSAVGVQFF.

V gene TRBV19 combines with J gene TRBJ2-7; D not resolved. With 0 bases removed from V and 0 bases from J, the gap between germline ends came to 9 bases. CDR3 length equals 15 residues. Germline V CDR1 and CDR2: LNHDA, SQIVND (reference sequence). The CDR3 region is CASSIEGRSSYEQYF. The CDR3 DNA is TGTGCCAGTAGTATAGAGGGTCGGAGCTCCTACGAGCAGTACTTC.

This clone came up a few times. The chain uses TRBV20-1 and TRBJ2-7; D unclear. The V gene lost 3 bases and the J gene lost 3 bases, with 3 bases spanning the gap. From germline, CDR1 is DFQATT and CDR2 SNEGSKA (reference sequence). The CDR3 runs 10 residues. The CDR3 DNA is TGCAGTGCTAGCGTCTACGAGCAGTACTTC. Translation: CSASVYEQYF.

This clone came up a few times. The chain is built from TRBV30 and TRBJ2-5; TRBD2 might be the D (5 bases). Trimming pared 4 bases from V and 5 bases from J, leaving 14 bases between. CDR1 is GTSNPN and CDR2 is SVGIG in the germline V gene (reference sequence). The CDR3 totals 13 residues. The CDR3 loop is CAWNAGVGETQYF. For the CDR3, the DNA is TGTGCCTGGAATGCGGGCGTGGGTGAGACCCAGTACTTC.

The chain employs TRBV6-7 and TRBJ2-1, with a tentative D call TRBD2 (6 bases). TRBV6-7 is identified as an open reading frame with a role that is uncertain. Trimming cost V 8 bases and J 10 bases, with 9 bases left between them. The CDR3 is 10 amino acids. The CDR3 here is CASRDFEQFF. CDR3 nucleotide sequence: TGTGCCAGCCGGGACTTCGAGCAGTTCTTC.